The clone carrying this T cell receptor (beta chain) was detected a few times. This record belongs to a study of blood T cell repertoires in COVID-19. Assay: immunoSEQ multiplex PCR; the TCRdb copy retains only in-frame clones and omits some. Among around 180,000 clones listed, 84% were seen once. The CDR3 totals 11 residues. Germline loops: CDR1 MNHEY, CDR2 SVGAGI. The V end was cut by 9 bases, the J end by 11 bases, with 13 bases between. The sample taken for sequencing was peripheral blood. The rearrangement joins TRBV6-5 to TRBJ1-4; D remains ambiguous. The sequence was collected from a human donor in a cohort sampled during active COVID-19. DNA of the CDR3: TGTGCCAGGGGAGTCCCTGGTAAACTGTTTTTT. This encodes CARGVPGKLFF.